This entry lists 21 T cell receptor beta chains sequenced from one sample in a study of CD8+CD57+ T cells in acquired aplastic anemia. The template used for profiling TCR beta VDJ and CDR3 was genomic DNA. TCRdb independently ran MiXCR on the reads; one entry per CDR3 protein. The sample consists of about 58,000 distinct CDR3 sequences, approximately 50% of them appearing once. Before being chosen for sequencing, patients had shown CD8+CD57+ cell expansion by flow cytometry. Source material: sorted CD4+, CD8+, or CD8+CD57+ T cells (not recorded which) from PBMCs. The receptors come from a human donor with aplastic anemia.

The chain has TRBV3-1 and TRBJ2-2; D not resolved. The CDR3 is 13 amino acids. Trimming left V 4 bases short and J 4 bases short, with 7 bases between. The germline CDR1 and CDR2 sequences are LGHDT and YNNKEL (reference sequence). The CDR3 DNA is TGTGCCAGCAGCCCTTCCGGCACCGGGGAGCTGTTTTTT. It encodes CASSPSGTGELFF.

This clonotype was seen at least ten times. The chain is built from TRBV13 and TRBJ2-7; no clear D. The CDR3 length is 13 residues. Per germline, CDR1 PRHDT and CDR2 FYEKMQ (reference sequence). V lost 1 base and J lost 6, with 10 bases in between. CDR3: CASSLVNGPEQYF. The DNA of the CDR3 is TGTGCCAGCAGCTTAGTTAACGGGCCCGAGCAGTACTTC.

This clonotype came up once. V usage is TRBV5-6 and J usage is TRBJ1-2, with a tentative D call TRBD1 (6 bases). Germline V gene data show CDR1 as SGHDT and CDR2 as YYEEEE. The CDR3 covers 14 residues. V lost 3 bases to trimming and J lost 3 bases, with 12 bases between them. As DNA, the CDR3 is TGTGCCAGCAGCTGGACAGACGCCGACTATGGCTACACCTTC. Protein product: CASSWTDADYGYTF.

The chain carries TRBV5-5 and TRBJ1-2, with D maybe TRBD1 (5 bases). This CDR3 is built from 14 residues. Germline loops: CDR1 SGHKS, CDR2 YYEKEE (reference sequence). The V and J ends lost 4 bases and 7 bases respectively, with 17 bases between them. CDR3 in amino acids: CASSEGTGIGGYTF. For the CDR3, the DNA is TGTGCCAGCAGCGAAGGGACGGGGATCGGTGGCTACACCTTC. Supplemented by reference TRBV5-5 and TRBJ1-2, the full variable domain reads DAGVTQSPTHLIKTRGQQVTLRCSPISGHKSVSWYQQVLGQGPQFIFQYYEKEERGRGNFPDRFSARQFPNYSSELNVNALLLGDSALYLCASSEGTGIGGYTFGSGTRLTVV.

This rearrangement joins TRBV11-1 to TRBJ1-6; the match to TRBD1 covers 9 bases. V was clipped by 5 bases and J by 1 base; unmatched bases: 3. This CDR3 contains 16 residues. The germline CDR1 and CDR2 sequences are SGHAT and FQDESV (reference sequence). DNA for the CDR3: TGTGCCAGCAGCCGCGGACAGGGGTCCTATAATTCACCCCTCCACTTT. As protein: CASSRGQGSYNSPLHF.

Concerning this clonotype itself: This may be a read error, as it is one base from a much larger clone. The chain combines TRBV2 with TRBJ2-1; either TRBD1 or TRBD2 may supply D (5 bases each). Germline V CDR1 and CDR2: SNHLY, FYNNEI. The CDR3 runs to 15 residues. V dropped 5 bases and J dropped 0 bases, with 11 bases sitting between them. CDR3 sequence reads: CASSYSGSSYNEQFF. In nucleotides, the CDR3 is TGTGCCAGCAGTTACTCAGGGAGCTCCTACAATGAGCAGTTCTTC.

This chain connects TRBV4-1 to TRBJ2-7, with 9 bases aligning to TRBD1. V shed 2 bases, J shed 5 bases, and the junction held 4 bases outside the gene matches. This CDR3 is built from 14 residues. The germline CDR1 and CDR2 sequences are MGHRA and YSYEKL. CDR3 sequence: CASSQPDRGDEQYF. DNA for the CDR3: TGCGCCAGCAGCCAACCGGACAGGGGTGACGAGCAGTACTTC.

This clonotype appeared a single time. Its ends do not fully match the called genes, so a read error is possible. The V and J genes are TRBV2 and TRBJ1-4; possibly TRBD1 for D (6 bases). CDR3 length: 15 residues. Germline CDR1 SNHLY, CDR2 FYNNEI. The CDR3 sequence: CASSERGERNEELFF. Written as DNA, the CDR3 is TGTGCCAGCAGTGAAAGGGGGGAAAGGAATGAAGAACTGTTTTTT.

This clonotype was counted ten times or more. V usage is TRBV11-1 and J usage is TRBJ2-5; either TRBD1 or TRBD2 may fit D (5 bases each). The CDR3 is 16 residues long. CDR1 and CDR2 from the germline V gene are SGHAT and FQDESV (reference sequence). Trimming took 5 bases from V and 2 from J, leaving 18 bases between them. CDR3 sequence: CASSDVWGSGQETQYF. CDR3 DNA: TGTGCCAGCAGCGATGTTTGGGGGTCGGGACAAGAGACCCAGTACTTC.

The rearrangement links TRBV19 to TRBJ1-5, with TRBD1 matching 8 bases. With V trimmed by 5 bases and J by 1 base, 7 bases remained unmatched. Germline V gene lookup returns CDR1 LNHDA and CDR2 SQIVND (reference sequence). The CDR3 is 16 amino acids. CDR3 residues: CASSDRGKGSNQPQHF. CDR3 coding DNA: TGTGCCAGTAGTGACAGGGGAAAGGGAAGCAATCAGCCCCAGCATTTT.

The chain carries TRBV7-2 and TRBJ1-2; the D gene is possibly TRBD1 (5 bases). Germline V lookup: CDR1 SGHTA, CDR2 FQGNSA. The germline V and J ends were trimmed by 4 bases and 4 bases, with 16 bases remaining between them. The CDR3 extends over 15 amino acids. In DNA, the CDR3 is TGTGCCAGCAGCTCCCGGACGGCGAGGGGCTATGGCTACACCTTC. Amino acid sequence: CASSSRTARGYGYTF.

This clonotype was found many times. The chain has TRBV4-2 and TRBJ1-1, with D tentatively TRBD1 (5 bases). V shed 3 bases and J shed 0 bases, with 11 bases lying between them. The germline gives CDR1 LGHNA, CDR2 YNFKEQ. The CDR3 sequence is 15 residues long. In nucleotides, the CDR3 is TGTGCCAGCAGCCATGCCGGGACTTTGAACACTGAAGCTTTCTTT. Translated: CASSHAGTLNTEAFF.

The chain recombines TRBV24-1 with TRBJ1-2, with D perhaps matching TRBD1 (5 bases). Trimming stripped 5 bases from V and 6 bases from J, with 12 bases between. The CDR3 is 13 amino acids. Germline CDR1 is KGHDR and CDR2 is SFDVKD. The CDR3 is CATSGGQVNGYTF. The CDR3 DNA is TGTGCCACCAGTGGGGGCCAGGTCAATGGCTACACCTTC.

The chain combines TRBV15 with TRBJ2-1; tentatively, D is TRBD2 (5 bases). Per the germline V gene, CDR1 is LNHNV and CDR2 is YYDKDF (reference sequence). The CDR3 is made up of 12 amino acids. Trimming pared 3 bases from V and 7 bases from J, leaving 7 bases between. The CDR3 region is CATSSRRNEQFF. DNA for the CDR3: TGTGCCACCAGCAGCCGGAGGAATGAGCAGTTCTTC.

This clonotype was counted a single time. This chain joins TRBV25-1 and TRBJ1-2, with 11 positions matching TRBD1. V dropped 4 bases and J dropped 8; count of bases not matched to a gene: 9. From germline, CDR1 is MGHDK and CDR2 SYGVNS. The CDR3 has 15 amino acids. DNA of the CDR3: TGTGCCAGCAGTGGGGGGACAGGGGGACTAGACGGCTACACCTTC. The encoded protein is CASSGGTGGLDGYTF.

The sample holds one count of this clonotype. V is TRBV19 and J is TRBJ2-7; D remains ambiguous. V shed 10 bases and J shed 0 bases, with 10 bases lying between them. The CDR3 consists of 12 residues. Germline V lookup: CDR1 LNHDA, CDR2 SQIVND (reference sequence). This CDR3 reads CATRPNSYEQYF. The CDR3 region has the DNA TGTGCCACTAGACCGAACTCCTACGAGCAGTACTTC.

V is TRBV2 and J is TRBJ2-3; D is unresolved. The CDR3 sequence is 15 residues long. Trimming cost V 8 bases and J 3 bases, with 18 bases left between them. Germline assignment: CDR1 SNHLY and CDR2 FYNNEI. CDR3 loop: CASSNQGLATDTQYF. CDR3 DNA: TGTGCCAGCTCCAATCAAGGGCTTGCGACAGATACGCAGTATTTT.

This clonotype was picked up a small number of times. CDR3: CASSDTTNTQYF. In DNA, the CDR3 is TGTGCCAGCAGTGATACGACCAATACGCAGTATTTT. V gene TRBV2 combines with J gene TRBJ2-3; D unclear. The CDR3 is 12 residues long. V shed 3 bases and J shed 7 bases, with 8 bases lying between them. Per the germline V gene, CDR1 is SNHLY and CDR2 is FYNNEI.

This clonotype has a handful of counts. CDR3 nucleotide sequence: TGTGCCAGCTCACCGGGTAGAGAAGCAACTAATGAAAAACTGTTTTTT. Translating gives CASSPGREATNEKLFF. V usage is TRBV18 and J usage is TRBJ1-4; the D is unclear. The CDR3 has 16 residues. Between the trimmed V and J ends, which lost 3 bases and 0 bases, there was a span of 11 bases. Germline CDR1 reads KGHSH; CDR2 reads LQKENI.

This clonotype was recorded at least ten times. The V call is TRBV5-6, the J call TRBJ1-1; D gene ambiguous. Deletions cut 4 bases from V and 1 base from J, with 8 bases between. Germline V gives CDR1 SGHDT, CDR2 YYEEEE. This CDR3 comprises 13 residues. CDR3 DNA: TGTGCCAGCAGCGAGGATTGGAACACTGAAGCTTTCTTT. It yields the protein CASSEDWNTEAFF.

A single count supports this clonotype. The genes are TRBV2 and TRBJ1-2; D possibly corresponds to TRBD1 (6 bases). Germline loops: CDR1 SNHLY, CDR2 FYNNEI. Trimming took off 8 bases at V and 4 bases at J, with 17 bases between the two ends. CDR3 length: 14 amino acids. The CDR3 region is CASADTGTLYGYTF. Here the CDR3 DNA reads TGTGCCAGCGCTGACACCGGGACACTCTATGGCTACACCTTC.